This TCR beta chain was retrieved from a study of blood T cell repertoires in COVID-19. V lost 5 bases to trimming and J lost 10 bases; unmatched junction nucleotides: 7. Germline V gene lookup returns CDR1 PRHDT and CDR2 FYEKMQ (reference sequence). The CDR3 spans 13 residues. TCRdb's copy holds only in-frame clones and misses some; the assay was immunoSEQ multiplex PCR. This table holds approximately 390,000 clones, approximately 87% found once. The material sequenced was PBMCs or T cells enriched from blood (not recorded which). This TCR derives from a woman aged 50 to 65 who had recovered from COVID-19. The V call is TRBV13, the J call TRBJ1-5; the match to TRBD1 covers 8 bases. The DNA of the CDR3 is TGTGCCAGCAGCCAGGACAGGGAGTATCCCCAGCATTTT. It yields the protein CASSQDREYPQHF.